This passage covers 3 T cell receptor beta chains from one sample sequenced in a study of T cell repertoires in cytomegalovirus infection. TCRdb re-derived calls from the reads in MiXCR, one entry per CDR3 protein. The sample records some 100,000 distinct CDR3 sequences, less than 25% being singletons. The material sequenced was CD8+ T cells from PBMCs. The receptors were sampled from a human donor in good health (CMV status not recorded). Some clones in this sample may be carry-over from other donors' samples.

The chain has TRBV6-6 and TRBJ2-6; D remains ambiguous. V lost 4 bases and J lost 0, with 13 bases in between. Germline CDR1 and CDR2: MNHNY and SVGAGI (reference sequence). The CDR3 spans 17 residues. The CDR3, as DNA: TGTGCCAGCAGTTCCCAGCTACATAGCTCTGGGGCCAACGTCCTGACTTTC. The encoded protein is CASSSQLHSSGANVLTF.

This clonotype showed up just a few times. The chain joins TRBV7-9 to TRBJ2-2, with no clear D. Germline loops: CDR1 SEHNR, CDR2 FQNEAQ (reference sequence). Trimming removed 4 bases at V and 6 bases at J, with 9 bases between. This CDR3 is 13 amino acids long. The CDR3 here is CASSSGLSGELFF. CDR3 DNA sequence: TGTGCCAGCAGCTCCGGTCTGTCCGGGGAGCTGTTTTTT.

This clonotype was counted between two and nine times. The chain uses TRBV27 and TRBJ1-1; D is unclear. This CDR3 spans 14 amino acids. Trimming pared 0 bases from V and 9 bases from J, leaving 14 bases between. Per germline, CDR1 MNHEY and CDR2 SMNVEV (reference sequence). The CDR3 sequence: CASSLSLGINQAFF. Written as DNA, the CDR3 is TGTGCCAGCAGTTTATCGTTGGGGATAAATCAAGCTTTCTTT.